These T cell receptor beta chains were read from a single sample in a study of blood T cell repertoires in COVID-19. The repertoire was sequenced with immunoSEQ multiplex PCR; TCRdb's copy has only in-frame clones and lacks some. This repertoire shows around 62,000 clones, 85% to 90% found once; its top ten account for about 1.5%. The material sequenced was peripheral blood. These TCRs come from a man aged 55 to 70 with acute or convalescent COVID-19. CDR3s include the opening cysteine and the closing phenylalanine or tryptophan. A D gene is named only where the DNA matches it firmly. Not every row has a clone size; where given, it reads once, few, many or a size class.

J gene,V gene,D gene,clone size,CDR3 protein,CDR3 DNA
TRBJ1-1,TRBV10-2,-,-,CASSEGQLNTEAFF,TGCGCCAGCAGTGAGGGGCAGTTGAACACTGAAGCTTTCTTT
TRBJ2-6,TRBV7-3,TRBD1,-,CASREPGQGSSGANVLTF,TGTGCCAGCAGAGAACCGGGACAGGGGTCCTCTGGGGCCAACGTCCTGACTTTC
TRBJ2-1,TRBV6-5,TRBD2,-,CASSTGTIYNEQFF,TGTGCCAGCAGTACCGGGACTATCTACAATGAGCAGTTCTTC
TRBJ2-7,TRBV7-2,TRBD2,once,CASSLDPSGSYEQYF,TGTGCCAGCAGCTTAGATCCTAGCGGATCCTACGAGCAGTACTTC
TRBJ2-7,TRBV6-2/TRBV6-3,TRBD2,-,CASSYSGLAGGLYF,TGTGCCAGCAGTTACTCGGGACTAGCGGGAGGATTGTACTTC
TRBJ2-1,TRBV4-3,-,-,CASSQDRGVGQFF,TGCGCCAGCAGCCAAGATCGCGGAGTTGGGCAGTTCTTC
TRBJ1-4,TRBV4-2,-,-,CASSQEDGEGEKLFF,TGTGCCAGCAGCCAAGAGGATGGGGAGGGTGAAAAACTGTTTTTT
TRBJ2-7,TRBV6-5,-,-,CASSYRTQYEQYF,TGTGCCAGCAGTTACCGGACTCAATACGAGCAGTACTTC
TRBJ2-2,TRBV6-4,-,-,CASSGSGNTGELFF,TGTGCCAGCAGTGGTAGCGGGAACACCGGGGAGCTGTTTTTT
TRBJ2-2,TRBV7-9,-,-,CASSPRGVGPNTGELFF,TGTGCCAGCAGCCCCCGCGGGGTGGGGCCGAACACCGGGGAGCTGTTTTTT
TRBJ2-7,TRBV14,TRBD2,-,CASSQILAGGEQYF,TGTGCCAGCAGCCAAATCTTAGCGGGAGGCGAGCAGTACTTC
TRBJ1-4,TRBV27,TRBD1,-,CASSRGQGTTNEKLFF,TGTGCCAGCAGTCGCGGACAGGGAACAACTAATGAAAAACTGTTTTTT
TRBJ2-1,TRBV5-1,-,-,CASSPSVAENEQFF,TGCGCCAGCAGCCCCTCTGTAGCGGAAAATGAGCAGTTCTTC
TRBJ2-1,TRBV9,-,-,CASSVTSLPYNEQFF,TGTGCCAGCAGCGTAACTAGTCTGCCCTACAATGAGCAGTTCTTC
TRBJ2-7,TRBV13,TRBD1,-,CASSLRPTGTRRSYEQYF,TGTGCCAGCAGCTTACGACCGACAGGGACCCGGCGGAGCTACGAGCAGTACTTC
TRBJ1-3,TRBV5-6,-,-,CASSFTGRNTIYF,TGTGCCAGCAGCTTTACAGGGCGAAACACCATATATTTT
TRBJ2-5,TRBV6-5,-,-,CASSSGDRLIRETQYF,TGTGCCAGCAGTTCGGGGGACAGACTTATTCGAGAGACCCAGTACTTC
TRBJ1-2,TRBV2,TRBD1,-,CATQLGGSRNYGYTF,TGTGCCACGCAATTAGGGGGCTCACGGAACTATGGCTACACCTTC
TRBJ2-7,TRBV4-2,-,-,CASSPLERGEQYF,TGTGCCAGCAGCCCCTTAGAAAGAGGCGAGCAGTACTTC
TRBJ2-3,TRBV9,TRBD2,-,CASSVTSGSSDTQYF,TGTGCCAGCAGCGTGACTAGCGGGAGCTCAGATACGCAGTATTTT
TRBJ2-1,TRBV29-1,-,-,CSVGDNEQFF,TGCAGCGTTGGAGACAATGAGCAGTTCTTC
TRBJ2-2,TRBV19,-,-,CASRAGQSTGELFF,TGTGCCAGTAGGGCGGGCCAAAGCACCGGGGAGCTGTTTTTT
TRBJ1-6,TRBV4-3,TRBD1,-,CASSQAGTGGSPLHF,TGCGCCAGCAGCCAAGCTGGGACAGGGGGCTCACCCCTCCACTTT
TRBJ1-2,TRBV9,-,few,CASSVDPRERESRRGDYGYTF,TGTGCCAGCAGCGTAGACCCCCGGGAAAGAGAGAGTCGCAGGGGAGACTATGGCTACACCTTC
TRBJ1-5,TRBV27,-,-,CASTSRGSNQPQHF,TGTGCCAGCACCTCGAGGGGGAGCAATCAGCCCCAGCATTTT
TRBJ2-1,TRBV7-3,TRBD2,-,CASSLRGLAGEDEQFF,TGTGCCAGCAGCTTAAGAGGACTAGCGGGTGAGGATGAGCAGTTCTTC
TRBJ2-1,TRBV5-1,-,-,CASSPHPRGYNEQFF,TGCGCCAGCAGCCCACACCCGAGAGGCTACAATGAGCAGTTCTTC
TRBJ2-1,TRBV5-5,TRBD2,-,CASSFAGGQNEQFF,TGTGCCAGCAGCTTTGCGGGAGGGCAAAATGAGCAGTTCTTC
TRBJ1-5,TRBV19,TRBD1,-,CASTTTRTGGDNQPQHF,TGTGCCAGTACCACAACCCGGACAGGGGGTGACAATCAGCCCCAGCATTTT
TRBJ2-7,TRBV27,-,-,CASSFSGQQYYEQYF,TGTGCCAGCAGTTTTTCCGGACAGCAGTACTACGAGCAGTACTTC
TRBJ2-3,TRBV5-1,TRBD2,-,CASSLGVGLVPTDTQYF,TGCGCCAGCAGCCTTGGAGTGGGACTAGTACCCACAGATACGCAGTATTTT
TRBJ1-2,TRBV30,-,once,CASEAGSVNYGYTF,TGTGCCTCGGAGGCAGGATCTGTCAACTATGGCTACACCTTC
TRBJ1-3,TRBV7-8,-,-,CASSLVSSSGNTIYF,TGTGCCAGCAGCTTAGTCTCCTCCTCTGGAAACACCATATATTTT
TRBJ2-3,TRBV5-1,-,-,CASSISGNTDTQYF,TGCGCCAGCAGTATTAGCGGCAACACAGATACGCAGTATTTT
TRBJ2-7,TRBV5-1,TRBD1,once,CASSFGPGGLGYEQYF,TGCGCCAGCAGCTTTGGTCCAGGGGGTCTCGGCTACGAGCAGTACTTC
TRBJ1-1,TRBV11-2,TRBD1,-,CASSLDRDSEAFF,TGTGCCAGCAGCTTAGACCGGGACAGTGAAGCTTTCTTT
TRBJ1-4,TRBV19,TRBD1,-,CASSMGQGSHEKLFF,TGTGCCAGTAGTATGGGACAGGGGTCGCATGAAAAACTGTTTTTT
TRBJ1-1,TRBV28,TRBD1,-,CASSLRDRDGKAFF,TGTGCCAGCAGTTTACGGGACAGGGACGGAAAAGCTTTCTTT
TRBJ1-5,TRBV3-1/TRBV3-2,TRBD1,-,CASSRSGQNQPQHF,TGTGCCAGCAGCAGATCGGGACAGAATCAGCCCCAGCATTTT
TRBJ2-7,TRBV5-8,-,-,CASSYTRLNAYEQYF,TGTGCCAGCAGCTATACCAGACTCAACGCCTACGAGCAGTACTTC
TRBJ1-1,TRBV6-5,-,-,CASSLTTSRPEAFF,TGTGCCAGCAGTTTGACTACATCGCGACCTGAAGCTTTCTTT
TRBJ2-3,TRBV5-1,TRBD2,-,CASSTVAGLSTDTQYF,TGCGCCAGCAGCACCGTAGCGGGATTATCCACAGATACGCAGTATTTT
TRBJ2-7,TRBV7-9,TRBD2,-,CASSLALAGSYEQYF,TGTGCCAGCAGCTTAGCACTAGCGGGGAGCTACGAGCAGTACTTC
TRBJ2-2,TRBV27,-,-,CASTLGGLGTGELFF,TGTGCCAGCACCCTCGGGGGACTGGGCACCGGGGAGCTGTTTTTT
TRBJ1-2,TRBV6-5,TRBD1,-,CASDDGTGVYGYTF,TGTGCCAGCGATGACGGGACAGGGGTCTATGGCTACACCTTC
TRBJ1-1,TRBV7-2,-,-,CASSLGGGAGTEAFF,TGTGCCAGCAGCTTAGGGGGGGGAGCGGGAACTGAAGCTTTCTTT